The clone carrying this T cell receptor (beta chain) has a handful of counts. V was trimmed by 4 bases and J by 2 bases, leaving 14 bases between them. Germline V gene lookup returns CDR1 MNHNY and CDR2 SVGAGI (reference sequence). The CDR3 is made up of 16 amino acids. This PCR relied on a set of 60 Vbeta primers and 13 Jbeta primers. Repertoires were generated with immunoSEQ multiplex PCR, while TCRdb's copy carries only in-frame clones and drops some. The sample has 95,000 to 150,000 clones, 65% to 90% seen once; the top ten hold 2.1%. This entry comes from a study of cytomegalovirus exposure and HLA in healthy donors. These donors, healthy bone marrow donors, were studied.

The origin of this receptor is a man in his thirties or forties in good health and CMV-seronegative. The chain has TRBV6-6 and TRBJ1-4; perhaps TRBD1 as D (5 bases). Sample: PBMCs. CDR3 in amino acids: CASSSLQTETNEKLFF. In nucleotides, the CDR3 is TGTGCCAGCAGTTCTCTTCAGACAGAGACTAATGAAAAACTGTTTTTT.